The present T cell receptor (beta chain) was sequenced within a study of T cell repertoires in cytomegalovirus infection. For the study at large: Both recently identified HLA-C-restricted and well-studied HLA-B-restricted CMV epitopes were used in the study.

Study conclusions and caveats: Summed frequency of shared TCR beta families picked out CMV carriers who also had the relevant HLA. Predominance within the ex vivo response was attributable to HLA-C-restricted CMV-specific TCR beta clonotypes.

This clonotype was seen just once. Its specificity is unknown. V was clipped by 1 base and J by 6 bases, with 7 bases between them. Looked up from germline, CDR1 is MNHEY and CDR2 is SMNVEV (reference sequence). The CDR3 is 14 residues long. TCRdb called the reads again in MiXCR, with one record for every CDR3 protein. The top ten clones hold around 12% of a sample with 700,000 to 900,000 distinct CDR3 sequences, 25% to 30% of them seen once. The receptor was isolated from a human donor in good health (CMV status not recorded). Some clones in this sample may be carry-over from other donors' samples. The chain couples TRBV27 to TRBJ1-6; D gene unclear. Sequenced here: cultured CD8+ T cells from PBMCs, sampled from culture after CMV antigen stimulation. CDR3 amino acids: CASSLYGANSPLHF. The CDR3 DNA reads as TGTGCCAGCAGTTTATACGGTGCTAATTCACCCCTCCACTTT.